The source of this TCR beta chain is a study of siplizumab effects on memory and regulatory T cells. Study-level results: Unstimulated subsets captured only a minor fraction of alloreactive clones. With siplizumab, mappable alloreactive CD4+ clones averaged around 70% Treg-derived, versus more than 25% in controls. Greater diversity than memory cells seemed evident in naive T cells, which also appeared to be major alloresponse contributors.

Germline values: CDR1 SGHTA, CDR2 FQGTGA. The CDR3 spans 14 residues. Trimming pared 2 bases from V and 0 bases from J, leaving 7 bases between. On this clone: Its antigen is currently unknown.

TCR templates numbering 75,000 to 100,000 were assayed per sample. Libraries were prepared by immunoSEQ multiplex PCR; TCRdb keeps only in-frame clonotypes and omits some of them. The sample records about 100,000 clones, approximately 91% being singletons. The sample was CD4+ T cells sorted from blood. This chain links TRBV7-3 with TRBJ1-1, with D uncertain. The TCR was taken from a human donor in good health. The CDR3 loop reads CASSLGNLNTEAFF. In DNA form, the CDR3 reads TGTGCCAGCAGCTTAGGTAACCTGAACACTGAAGCTTTCTTT.